The clone carrying this TCR beta chain came up a few times. The record originates from a study of cytotoxic CD8 clonotypes in ibrutinib-treated CLL. From germline, CDR1 is SGHAT and CDR2 FQNNGV. V was pared by 4 bases and J by 4 bases, with 16 bases between. This CDR3 is 15 amino acids long. Method: immunoSEQ multiplex PCR; TCRdb's copy keeps in-frame clones and lacks some. In the table there are around 330,000 clones, over 60% of which are singletons. The sequencing here drew on PBMCs, taken after 36 months of ibrutinib treatment. The rearrangement uses TRBV11-2 and TRBJ1-2; TRBD1 is a possible D gene (6 bases). This TCR derives from a human donor with chronic lymphocytic leukemia. Written as DNA, the CDR3 is TGTGCCAGCAGCTCAGGAGCCGGGACACCCTATGGCTACACCTTC. Residues: CASSSGAGTPYGYTF.